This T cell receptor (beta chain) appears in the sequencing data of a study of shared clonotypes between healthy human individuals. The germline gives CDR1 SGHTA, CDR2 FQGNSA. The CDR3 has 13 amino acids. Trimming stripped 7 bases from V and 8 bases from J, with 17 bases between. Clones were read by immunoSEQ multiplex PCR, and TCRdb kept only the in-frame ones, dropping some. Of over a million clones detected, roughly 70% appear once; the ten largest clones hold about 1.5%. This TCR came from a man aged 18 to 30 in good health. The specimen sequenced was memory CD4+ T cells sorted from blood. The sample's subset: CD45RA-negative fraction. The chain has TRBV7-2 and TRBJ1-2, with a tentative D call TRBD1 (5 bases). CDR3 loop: CASTYYQGRGYTF. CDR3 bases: TGTGCCAGCACTTATTATCAGGGCCGGGGCTACACCTTC.